In its sample, the clone carrying this T cell receptor (beta chain) was seen a few times. In the original processing: Estimation of nucleated cell counts was performed using reference gene primer amplification. TCRdb keeps only in-frame clones here, not all; method: immunoSEQ multiplex PCR. V, J and clone size reflect that table, while D and trimming were determined from the DNA. The sample holds 350,000 to 500,000 clones; over 85% are singletons and the top ten take 0.8% to 0.85%. V lost 4 bases and J 4 bases, leaving 20 bases between the germline ends. Germline V CDR1 and CDR2: SEHNR, FQNEAQ (reference sequence). The CDR3 is made up of 16 amino acids. These data are taken from a study of blood T cell repertoires in COVID-19. Study background: The United States, Italy and Spain were the sources of the acute and convalescent COVID-19 samples. From T cells, B-cell-depleted T cells, or PBMCs came the material, which was cDNA or gDNA.

During active infection, Seattle patients enrolled and were then monitored through disease. The clonotype was recovered from a man younger than 35 with COVID-19, enrolled during active disease. Sequencing was performed on peripheral blood. The chain joins TRBV7-9 to TRBJ2-7, with a weak D call TRBD1 (6 bases). The DNA of the CDR3 is TGTGCCAGCAGCTCGACCGGGACACTGAGGGCTTACGAGCAGTACTTC. This gives the protein CASSSTGTLRAYEQYF.